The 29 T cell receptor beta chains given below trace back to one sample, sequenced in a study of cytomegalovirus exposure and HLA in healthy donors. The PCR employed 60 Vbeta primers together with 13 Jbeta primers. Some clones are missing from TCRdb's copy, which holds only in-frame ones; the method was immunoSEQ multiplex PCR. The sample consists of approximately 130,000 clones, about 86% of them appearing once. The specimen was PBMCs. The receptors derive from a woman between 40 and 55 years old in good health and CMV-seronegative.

The CDR3 here is CASSLDPYLGEPKSEQYF. The CDR3 bases are TGTGCCAGCAGCTTAGACCCCTATTTAGGGGAACCCAAGTCCGAGCAGTACTTC. This rearrangement joins TRBV11-2 to TRBJ2-7, with D tentatively TRBD1 (5 bases). V shed 0 bases and J shed 6 bases, with 24 bases lying between them. CDR1 and CDR2 from the germline V gene are SGHAT and FQNNGV. There are 18 residues in the CDR3.

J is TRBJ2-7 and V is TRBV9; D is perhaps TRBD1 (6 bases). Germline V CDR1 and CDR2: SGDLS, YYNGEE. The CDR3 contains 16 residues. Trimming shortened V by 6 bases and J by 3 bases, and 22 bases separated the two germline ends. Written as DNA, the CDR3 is TGTGCCAGCAATGCAAATAACCGGGGACACGGCTACGAGCAGTACTTC. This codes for CASNANNRGHGYEQYF. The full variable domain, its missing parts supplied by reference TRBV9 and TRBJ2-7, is DSGVTQTPKHLITATGQRVTLRCSPRSGDLSVYWYQQSLDQGLQFLIQYYNGEERAKGNILERFSAQQFPDLHSELNLSSLELGDSALYFCASNANNRGHGYEQYFGPGTRLTVT.

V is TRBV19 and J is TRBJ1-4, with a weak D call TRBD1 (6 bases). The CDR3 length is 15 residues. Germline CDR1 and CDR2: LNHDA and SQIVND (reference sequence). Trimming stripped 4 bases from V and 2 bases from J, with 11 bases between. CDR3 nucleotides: TGTGCCAGTAGTAGCAGGGGTAGGACTAATGAAAAACTGTTTTTT. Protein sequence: CASSSRGRTNEKLFF.

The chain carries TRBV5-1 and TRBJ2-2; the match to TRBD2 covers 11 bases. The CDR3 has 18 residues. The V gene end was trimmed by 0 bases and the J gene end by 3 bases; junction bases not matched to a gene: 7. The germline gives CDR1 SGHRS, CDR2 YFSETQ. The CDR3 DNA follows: TGCGCCAGCAGCTTGGAAGCTAGCGGGAGGACCGACACCGGGGAGCTGTTTTTT. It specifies CASSLEASGRTDTGELFF.

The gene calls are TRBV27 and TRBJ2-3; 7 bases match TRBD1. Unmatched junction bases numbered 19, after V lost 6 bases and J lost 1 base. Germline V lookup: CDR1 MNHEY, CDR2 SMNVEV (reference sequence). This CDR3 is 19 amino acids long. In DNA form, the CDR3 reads TGTGCCAGCAGCATTCTGCCCGTCGACAGGGAACCTCGCACAGATACGCAGTATTTT. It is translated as CASSILPVDREPRTDTQYF.

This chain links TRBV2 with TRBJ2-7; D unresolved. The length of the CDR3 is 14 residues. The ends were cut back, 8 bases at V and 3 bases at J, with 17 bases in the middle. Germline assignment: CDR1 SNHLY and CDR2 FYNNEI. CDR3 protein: CASRTRSSLYEQYF. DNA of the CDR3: TGTGCCAGCCGAACTCGCTCTTCCCTCTACGAGCAGTACTTC.

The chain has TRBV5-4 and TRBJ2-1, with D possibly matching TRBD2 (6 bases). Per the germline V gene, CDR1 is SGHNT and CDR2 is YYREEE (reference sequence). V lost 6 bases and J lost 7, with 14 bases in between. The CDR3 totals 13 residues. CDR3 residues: CASKLGGVNEQFF. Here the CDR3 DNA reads TGTGCCAGCAAGTTGGGGGGAGTGAATGAGCAGTTCTTC.

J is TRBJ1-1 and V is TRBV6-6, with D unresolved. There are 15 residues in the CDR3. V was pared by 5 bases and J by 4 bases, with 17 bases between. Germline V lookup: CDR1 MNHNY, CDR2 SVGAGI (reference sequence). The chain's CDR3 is CASSTPQEVSTEAFF. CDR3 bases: TGTGCCAGCAGTACCCCGCAGGAGGTGAGCACTGAAGCTTTCTTT.

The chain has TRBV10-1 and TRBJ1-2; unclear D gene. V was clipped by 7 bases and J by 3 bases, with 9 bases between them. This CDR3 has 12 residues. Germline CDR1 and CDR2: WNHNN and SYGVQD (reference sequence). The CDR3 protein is CASKCEDYGYTF. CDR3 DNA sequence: TGCGCCAGCAAGTGTGAGGACTATGGCTACACCTTC.

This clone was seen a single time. CDR3 bases: TGTGCCAGTATCAAGACTAGCGGGGGGGCCGGCACCGGGGAGCTGTTTTTT. Its protein product is CASIKTSGGAGTGELFF. The J gene is TRBJ2-2, the V gene TRBV19; TRBD2 matches at 14 bases. J was trimmed by 4 bases and V by 7 bases; bases with no gene match: 8. Germline-derived CDR1 and CDR2 are LNHDA and SQIVND (reference sequence). The CDR3 spans 17 residues.

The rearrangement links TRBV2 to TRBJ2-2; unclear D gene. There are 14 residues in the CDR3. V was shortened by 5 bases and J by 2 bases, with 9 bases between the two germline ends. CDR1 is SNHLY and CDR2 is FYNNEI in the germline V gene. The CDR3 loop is CASSPRVNTGELFF. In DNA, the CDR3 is TGTGCCAGCAGTCCCCGGGTCAACACCGGGGAGCTGTTTTTT.

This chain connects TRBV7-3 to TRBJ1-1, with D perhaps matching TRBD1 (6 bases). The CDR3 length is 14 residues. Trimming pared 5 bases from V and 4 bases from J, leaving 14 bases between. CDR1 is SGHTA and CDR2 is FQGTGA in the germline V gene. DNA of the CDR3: TGTGCCAGCAGCCTAAAAGCAGGGGCCACTGAAGCTTTCTTT. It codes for CASSLKAGATEAFF.

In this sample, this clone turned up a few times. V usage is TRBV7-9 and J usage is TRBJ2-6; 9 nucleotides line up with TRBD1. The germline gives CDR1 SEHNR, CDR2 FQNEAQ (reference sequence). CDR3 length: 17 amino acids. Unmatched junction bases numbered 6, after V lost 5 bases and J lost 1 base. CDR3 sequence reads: CASSRPGTGSGANVLTF. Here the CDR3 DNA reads TGTGCCAGCAGCCGTCCCGGGACAGGGTCTGGGGCCAACGTCCTGACTTTC.

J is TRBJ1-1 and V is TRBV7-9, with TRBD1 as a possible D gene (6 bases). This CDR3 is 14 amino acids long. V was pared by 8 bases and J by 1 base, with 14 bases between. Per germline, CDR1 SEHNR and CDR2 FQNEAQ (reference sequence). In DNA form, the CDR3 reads TGTGCCAGCGGACAGAAAAGCCCGAACACTGAAGCTTTCTTT. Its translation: CASGQKSPNTEAFF.

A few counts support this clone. The CDR3 spells CASSLDIYGYTF. For the CDR3, the DNA is TGCGCCAGCAGCTTGGACATATATGGCTACACCTTC. This chain connects TRBV5-1 to TRBJ1-2; D not certain. The CDR3 extends over 12 amino acids. Deletions cut 0 bases from V and 5 bases from J, with 5 bases between. Germline V gene data show CDR1 as SGHRS and CDR2 as YFSETQ.

CDR3 nucleotide sequence: TGTGCCAGTAGTTCCCGACAGGGAACTAATGAAAAACTGTTTTTT. Its translation: CASSSRQGTNEKLFF. The chain employs TRBV19 and TRBJ1-4; 7 bases map to TRBD1. Per germline, CDR1 LNHDA and CDR2 SQIVND (reference sequence). The CDR3 runs 15 residues. The junction had 4 bases not matched to a gene; V was cut back by 5 bases and J by 1 base.

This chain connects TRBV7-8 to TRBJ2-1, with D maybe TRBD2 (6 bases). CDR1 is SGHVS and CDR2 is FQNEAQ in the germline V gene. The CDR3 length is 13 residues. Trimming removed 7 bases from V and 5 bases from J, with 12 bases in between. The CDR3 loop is CASIKIADNEQFF. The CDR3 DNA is TGTGCCAGCATCAAAATAGCGGACAATGAGCAGTTCTTC.

This chain's CDR3 is CASSQDWERGGGYEQYF. CDR3 bases: TGCGCCAGCAGCCAAGATTGGGAGCGGGGTGGGGGCTACGAGCAGTACTTC. The chain is built from TRBV4-1 and TRBJ2-7, with 7 bases fitting TRBD2. This CDR3 has 17 amino acids. Germline V lookup: CDR1 MGHRA, CDR2 YSYEKL. With V trimmed by 0 bases and J by 3 bases, 11 bases remained unmatched.

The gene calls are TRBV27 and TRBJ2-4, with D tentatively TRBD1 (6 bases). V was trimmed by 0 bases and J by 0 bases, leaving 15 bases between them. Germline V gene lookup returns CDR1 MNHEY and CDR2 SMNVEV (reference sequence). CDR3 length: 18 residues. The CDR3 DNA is TGTGCCAGCAGTTTATCCCTCGGGCAGGGGATAGCCAAAAACATTCAGTACTTC. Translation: CASSLSLGQGIAKNIQYF.

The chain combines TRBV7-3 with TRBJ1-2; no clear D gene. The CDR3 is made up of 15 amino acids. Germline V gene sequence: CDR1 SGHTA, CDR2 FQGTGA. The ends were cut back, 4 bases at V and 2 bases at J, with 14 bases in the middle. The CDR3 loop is CASSSERRINYGYTF. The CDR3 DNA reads TGTGCCAGCAGCTCGGAGAGGAGGATCAACTATGGCTACACCTTC.

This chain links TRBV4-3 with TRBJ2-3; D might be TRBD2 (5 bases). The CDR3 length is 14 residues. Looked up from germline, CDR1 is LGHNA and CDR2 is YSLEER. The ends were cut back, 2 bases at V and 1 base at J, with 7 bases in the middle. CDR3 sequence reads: CASSQNGGTDTQYF. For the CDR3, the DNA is TGCGCCAGCAGCCAAAACGGGGGCACAGATACGCAGTATTTT.

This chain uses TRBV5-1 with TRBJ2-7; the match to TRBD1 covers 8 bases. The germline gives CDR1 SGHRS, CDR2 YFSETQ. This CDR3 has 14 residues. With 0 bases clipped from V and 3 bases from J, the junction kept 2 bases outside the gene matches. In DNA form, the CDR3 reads TGCGCCAGCAGCTTGGCGGACAGGGACTACGAGCAGTACTTC. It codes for CASSLADRDYEQYF.

The CDR3 DNA is TGTGCCAGCAGTCAGGGGTCGACAGACTTCTACGAGCAGTACTTC. Amino acid sequence: CASSQGSTDFYEQYF. The chain carries TRBV5-6 and TRBJ2-7; D perhaps matches TRBD1 (6 bases). V gave up 5 bases and J gave up 3 bases, with 18 bases separating them. The CDR3 totals 15 residues. Germline assignment: CDR1 SGHDT and CDR2 YYEEEE.

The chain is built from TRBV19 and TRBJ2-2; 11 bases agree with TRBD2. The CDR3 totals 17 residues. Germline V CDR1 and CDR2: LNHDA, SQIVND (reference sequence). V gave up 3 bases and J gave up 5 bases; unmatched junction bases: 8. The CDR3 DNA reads TGTGCCAGTAGTATGGTCCGTAGCGGGAGGGGGACCGGGGAGCTGTTTTTT. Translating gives CASSMVRSGRGTGELFF. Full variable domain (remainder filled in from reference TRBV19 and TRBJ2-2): DGGITQSPKYLFRKEGQNVTLSCEQNLNHDAMYWYRQDPGQGLRLIYYSQIVNDFQKGDIAEGYSVSREKKESFPLTVTSAQKNPTAFYLCASSMVRSGRGTGELFFGEGSRLTVL.

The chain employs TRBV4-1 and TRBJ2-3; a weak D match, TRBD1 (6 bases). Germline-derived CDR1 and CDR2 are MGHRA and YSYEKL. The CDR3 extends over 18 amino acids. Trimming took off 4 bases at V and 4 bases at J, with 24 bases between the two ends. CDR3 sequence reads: CASSRTSVGAGSADTQYF. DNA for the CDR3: TGCGCCAGCAGCCGCACTTCAGTGGGGGCCGGCAGCGCAGATACGCAGTATTTT.

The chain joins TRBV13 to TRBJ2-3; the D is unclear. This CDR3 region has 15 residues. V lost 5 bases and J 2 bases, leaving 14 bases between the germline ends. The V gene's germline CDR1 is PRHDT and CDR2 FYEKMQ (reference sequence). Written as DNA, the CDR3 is TGTGCCAGCAGCCCAAGGAAGCAGGCCACAGATACGCAGTATTTT. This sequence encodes CASSPRKQATDTQYF.

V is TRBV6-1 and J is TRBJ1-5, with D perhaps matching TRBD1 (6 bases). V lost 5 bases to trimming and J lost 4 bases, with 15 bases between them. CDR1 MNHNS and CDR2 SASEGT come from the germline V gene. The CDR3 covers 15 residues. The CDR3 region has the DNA TGTGCCAGCAGTACCACAGGGATCGGTAATCAGCCCCAGCATTTT. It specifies CASSTTGIGNQPQHF.

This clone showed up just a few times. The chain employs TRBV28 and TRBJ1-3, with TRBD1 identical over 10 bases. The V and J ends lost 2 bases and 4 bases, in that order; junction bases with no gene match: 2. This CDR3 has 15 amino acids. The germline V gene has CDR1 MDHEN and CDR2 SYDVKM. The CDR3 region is CASSLTGQGGNTIYF. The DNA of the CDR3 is TGTGCCAGCAGTTTAACGGGACAGGGGGGAAACACCATATATTTT. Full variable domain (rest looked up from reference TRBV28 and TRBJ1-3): DVKVTQSSRYLVKRTGEKVFLECVQDMDHENMFWYRQDPGLGLRLIYFSYDVKMKEKGDIPEGYSVSREKKERFSLILESASTNQTSMYLCASSLTGQGGNTIYFGEGSWLTVV.

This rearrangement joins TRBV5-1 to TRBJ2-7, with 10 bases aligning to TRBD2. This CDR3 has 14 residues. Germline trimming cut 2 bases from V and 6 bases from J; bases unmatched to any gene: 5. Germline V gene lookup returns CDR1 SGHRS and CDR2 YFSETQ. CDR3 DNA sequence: TGCGCCAGCAGCTTAAGCGGGGGGGCCGGCGAGCAGTACTTC. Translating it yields CASSLSGGAGEQYF.